This T cell receptor (beta chain) was recorded in a study of tissue T cells after allogeneic stem cell transplantation. Overall study: Adult allogeneic hematopoietic cell transplant recipients with steroid-refractory graft-versus-host disease were prospectively enrolled for research autopsy. Viable blood and marrow gave sorted CD3+ T cells if numbers allowed. Gastrointestinal graft-versus-host disease was present in all patients, each treated with several therapy lines.

As regards this clone: Its specificity is unknown.

In germline, CDR1 is MNHEY, CDR2 SMNVEV (reference sequence). With V trimmed by 3 bases and J by 4 bases, 7 bases remained unmatched. The CDR3 has 16 amino acids. Profiling relied on immunoSEQ multiplex PCR, and the TCRdb table lists in-frame clones only, not all of them. Of more than 20,000 clones listed, roughly nine tenths are singletons. Broader study findings: Alloreactivity or antigen specificity of tissue TCRs was not determined; some clones might be host cells.

The specimen was blood, collected before transplantation. This TCR was recovered from a male donor at least 60 years old who later had graft-versus-host disease after an allogeneic stem cell transplant. The chain links TRBV27 to TRBJ2-2, with TRBD1 matching over 8 bases. Here the CDR3 reads CASSLGQGATTGELFF. The CDR3, as DNA: TGTGCCAGCAGTTTGGGGCAGGGGGCGACCACCGGGGAGCTGTTTTTT.